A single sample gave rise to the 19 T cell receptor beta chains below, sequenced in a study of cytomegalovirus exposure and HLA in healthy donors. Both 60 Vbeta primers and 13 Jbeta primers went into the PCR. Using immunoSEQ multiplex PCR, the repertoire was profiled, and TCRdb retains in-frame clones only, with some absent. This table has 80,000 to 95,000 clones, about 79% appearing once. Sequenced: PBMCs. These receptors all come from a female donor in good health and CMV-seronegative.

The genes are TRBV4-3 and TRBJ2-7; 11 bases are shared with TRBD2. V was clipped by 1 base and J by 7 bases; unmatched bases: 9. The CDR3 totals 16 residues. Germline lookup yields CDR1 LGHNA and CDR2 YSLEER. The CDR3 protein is CASSQVVAGGPWEQYF. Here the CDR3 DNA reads TGCGCCAGCAGCCAAGTGGTAGCGGGGGGGCCTTGGGAGCAGTACTTC.

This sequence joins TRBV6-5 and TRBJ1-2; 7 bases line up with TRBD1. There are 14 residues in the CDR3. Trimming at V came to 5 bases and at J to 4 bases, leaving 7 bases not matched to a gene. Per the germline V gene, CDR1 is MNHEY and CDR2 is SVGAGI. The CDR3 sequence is CASSQTGSSYGYTF. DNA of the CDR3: TGTGCCAGCAGTCAGACAGGGTCGAGCTATGGCTACACCTTC.

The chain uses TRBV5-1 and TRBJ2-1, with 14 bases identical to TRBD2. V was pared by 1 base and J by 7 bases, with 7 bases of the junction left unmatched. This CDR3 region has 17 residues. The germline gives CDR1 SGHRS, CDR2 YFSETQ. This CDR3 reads CASSLMAGTSGSNEQFF. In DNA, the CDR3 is TGCGCCAGCAGCTTGATGGCAGGGACTAGCGGGAGTAATGAGCAGTTCTTC.

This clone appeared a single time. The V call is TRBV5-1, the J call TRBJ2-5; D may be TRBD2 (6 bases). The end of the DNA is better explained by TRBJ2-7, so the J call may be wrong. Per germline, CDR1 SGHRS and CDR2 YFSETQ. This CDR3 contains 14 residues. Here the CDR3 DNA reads TGCGCCAGCGCCGAGGAGGGGCACTCCTACGAGCAGTACTTC. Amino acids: CASAEEGHSYEQYF.

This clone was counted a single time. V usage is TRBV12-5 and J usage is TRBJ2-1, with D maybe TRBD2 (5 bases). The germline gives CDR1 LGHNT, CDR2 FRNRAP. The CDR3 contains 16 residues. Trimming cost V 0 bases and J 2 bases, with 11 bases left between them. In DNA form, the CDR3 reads TGTGCTAGTGGTTTGGTAGCAGGAGGCGCCTACAATGAGCAGTTCTTC. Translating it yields CASGLVAGGAYNEQFF.

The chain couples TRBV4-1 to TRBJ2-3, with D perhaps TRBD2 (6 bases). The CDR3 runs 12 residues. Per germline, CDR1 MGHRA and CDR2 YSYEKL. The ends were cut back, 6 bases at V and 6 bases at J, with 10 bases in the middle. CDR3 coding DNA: TGCGCCAGCAGTCAAAGCGGGGATACGCAGTATTTT. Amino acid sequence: CASSQSGDTQYF.

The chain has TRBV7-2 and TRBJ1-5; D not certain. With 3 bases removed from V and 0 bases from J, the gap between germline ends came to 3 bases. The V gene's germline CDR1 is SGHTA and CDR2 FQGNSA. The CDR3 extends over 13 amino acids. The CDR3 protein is CASSFYSNQPQHF. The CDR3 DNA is TGTGCCAGCAGCTTCTATAGCAATCAGCCCCAGCATTTT.

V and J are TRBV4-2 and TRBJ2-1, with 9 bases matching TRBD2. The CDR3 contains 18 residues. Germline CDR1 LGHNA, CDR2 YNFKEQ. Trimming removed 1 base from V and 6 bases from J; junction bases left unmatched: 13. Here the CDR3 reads CASSQGPREAGGLNEQFF. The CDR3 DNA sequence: TGTGCCAGCAGCCAAGGTCCGCGGGAGGCGGGGGGGCTCAATGAGCAGTTCTTC.

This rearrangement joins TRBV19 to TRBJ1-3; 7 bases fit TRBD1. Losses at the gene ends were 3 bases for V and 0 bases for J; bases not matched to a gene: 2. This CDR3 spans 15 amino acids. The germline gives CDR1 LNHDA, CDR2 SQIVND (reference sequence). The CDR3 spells CASSIGQDSGNTIYF. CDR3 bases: TGTGCCAGTAGTATCGGACAGGACTCTGGAAACACCATATATTTT.

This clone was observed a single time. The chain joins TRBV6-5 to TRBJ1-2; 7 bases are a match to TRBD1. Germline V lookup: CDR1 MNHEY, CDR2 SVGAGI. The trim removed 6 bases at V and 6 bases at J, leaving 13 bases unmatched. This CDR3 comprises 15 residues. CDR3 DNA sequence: TGTGCCAGCAGACTAAGCCCCAGGGGGTGGAATGGCTACACCTTC. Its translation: CASRLSPRGWNGYTF.

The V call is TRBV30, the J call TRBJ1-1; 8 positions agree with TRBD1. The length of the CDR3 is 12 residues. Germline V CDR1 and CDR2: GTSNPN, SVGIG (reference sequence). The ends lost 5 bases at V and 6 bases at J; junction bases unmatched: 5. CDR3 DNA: TGTGCCTGGGGAGGACAGGGCTCTGAAGCTTTCTTT. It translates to CAWGGQGSEAFF.

The CDR3 DNA reads as TGTGCCAGCAGCGCAGGGACAGCTCTTAATGAAAAACTGTTTTTT. Translation gives CASSAGTALNEKLFF. The rearrangement uses TRBV9 and TRBJ1-4, with 7 bases fitting TRBD1. CDR1 is SGDLS and CDR2 is YYNGEE in the germline V gene. This CDR3 is 15 amino acids long. Trimming cost V 3 bases and J 4 bases; bases outside gene matches: 6.

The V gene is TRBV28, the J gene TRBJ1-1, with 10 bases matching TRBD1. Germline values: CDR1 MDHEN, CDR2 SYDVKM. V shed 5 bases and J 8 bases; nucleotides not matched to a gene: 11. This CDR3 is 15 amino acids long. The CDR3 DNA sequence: TGTGCCAGCAGTCCTACCGGGACAGGGGCCACAGAAGCTTTCTTT. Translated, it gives CASSPTGTGATEAFF.

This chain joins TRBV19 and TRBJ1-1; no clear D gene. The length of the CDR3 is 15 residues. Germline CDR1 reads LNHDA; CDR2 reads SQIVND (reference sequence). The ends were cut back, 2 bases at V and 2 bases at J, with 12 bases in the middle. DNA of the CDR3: TGTGCCAGTAGTATACGAGCGGCAGATAACACTGAAGCTTTCTTT. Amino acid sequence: CASSIRAADNTEAFF.

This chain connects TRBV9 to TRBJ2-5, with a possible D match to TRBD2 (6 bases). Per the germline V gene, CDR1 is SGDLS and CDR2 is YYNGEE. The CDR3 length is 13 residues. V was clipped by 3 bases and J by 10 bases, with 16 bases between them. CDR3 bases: TGTGCCAGCAGCGCCCCGCATAGCGGCCGCCAGTACTTC. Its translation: CASSAPHSGRQYF.

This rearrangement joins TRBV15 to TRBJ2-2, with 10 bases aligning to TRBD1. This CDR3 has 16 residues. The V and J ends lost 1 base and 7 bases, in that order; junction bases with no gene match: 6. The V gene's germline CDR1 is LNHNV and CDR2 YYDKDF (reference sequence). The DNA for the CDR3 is TGTGCCACCAGCAGAGCCTTCGGACAGGGGGGCGGGGAGCTGTTTTTT. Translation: CATSRAFGQGGGELFF. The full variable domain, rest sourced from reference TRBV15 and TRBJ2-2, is DAMVIQNPRYQVTQFGKPVTLSCSQTLNHNVMYWYQQKSSQAPKLLFHYYDKDFNNEADTPDNFQSRRPNTSFCFLDIRSPGLGDTAMYLCATSRAFGQGGGELFFGEGSRLTVL.

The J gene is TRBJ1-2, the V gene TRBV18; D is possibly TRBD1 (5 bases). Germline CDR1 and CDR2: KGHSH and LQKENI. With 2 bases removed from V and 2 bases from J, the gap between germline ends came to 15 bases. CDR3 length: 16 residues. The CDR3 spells CASSPIGIGANYGYTF. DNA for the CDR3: TGTGCCAGCTCACCAATAGGGATAGGGGCAAACTATGGCTACACCTTC.

CDR3 loop: CASSRDRGQGNTEAFF. CDR3 DNA sequence: TGTGCCAGCAGCCGCGACAGGGGGCAAGGGAACACTGAAGCTTTCTTT. This chain connects TRBV7-9 to TRBJ1-1; 10 bases fit TRBD1. From germline, CDR1 is SEHNR and CDR2 FQNEAQ (reference sequence). V shed 5 bases, J shed 1 base, and the junction held 7 bases outside the gene matches. The CDR3 runs to 16 residues.

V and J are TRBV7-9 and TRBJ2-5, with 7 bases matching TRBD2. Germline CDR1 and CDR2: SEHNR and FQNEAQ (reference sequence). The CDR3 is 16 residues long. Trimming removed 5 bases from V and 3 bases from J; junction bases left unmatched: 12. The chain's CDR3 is CASSILRPAGEETQYF. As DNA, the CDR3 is TGTGCCAGCAGCATACTCCGTCCGGCGGGGGAAGAGACCCAGTACTTC.